Described below is a single TCR beta chain sequence and its context. Treatment defined: oral pan-JAK inhibitor, 5-10 mg twice daily. The germline CDR1 and CDR2 sequences are SGHTA and FQGTGA. V was clipped by 1 base and J by 7 bases, with 19 bases between them. This CDR3 has 16 amino acids. The sample is drawn from a study of CD8+ T cells in alopecia areata. Extracted RNA was reverse transcribed into cDNA, the sequencing template. TCRdb keeps only in-frame clones here, not all; method: immunoSEQ multiplex PCR. The sample yields 200,000 or so clones, roughly 50% seen once. This sequence joins TRBV7-3 and TRBJ1-2; D is possibly TRBD1 (6 bases). This sequence originates from a human donor with alopecia areata. The starting material was CD4+ T cells sorted from blood, obtained at week 24, from a patient treated with tofacitinib. CDR3 coding DNA: TGTGCCAGCAGCTTAAGCGGCACCACAGGGAGGAGTGGCTACACCTTC. This gives the protein CASSLSGTTGRSGYTF.